Reported below is one T cell receptor (beta chain). CDR1 ENHRY and CDR2 SYGVKD come from the germline V gene. Between the trimmed V and J ends, which lost 3 bases and 0 bases, there was a span of 12 bases. The CDR3 length is 15 residues. This sample stems from a study of T cell responses to AZD1222 COVID-19 vaccine. The method was immunoSEQ multiplex PCR; TCRdb's version includes in-frame clones alone and lacks a portion of them. The profile covers around 180,000 clones, with approximately 90% appearing a single time and roughly 6.9% taken by the ten largest. The sequenced sample was peripheral blood, obtained on day 0 of AZD1222 vaccination. J is TRBJ2-7 and V is TRBV10-3; D not certain. The receptor comes from an adult in good health. CDR3 residues: CAISDVVLSSYEQYF. The DNA of the CDR3 is TGTGCCATCAGTGATGTGGTTCTGAGCTCCTACGAGCAGTACTTC.